The 18 T cell receptor beta chains below come from one sample, sequenced in a study of beta chain features in type 1 diabetes. As every portion of the isolated RNA was reverse transcribed, the sequencing read expressed TCRB transcripts. The protocol was immunoSEQ multiplex PCR, while the TCRdb copy is restricted to in-frame clones and leaves out a portion. The data show approximately 140,000 clones, 9.5% to 10% seen once. Sequenced input: central memory CD4+ T cells from blood. Receptors were obtained from a middle-aged woman in good health.

This clone was counted between two and nine times. This sample includes further DNA sequences coding for the same CDR3. The V and J genes are TRBV28 and TRBJ2-6; perhaps TRBD2 as D (6 bases). Germline-derived CDR1 and CDR2 are MDHEN and SYDVKM. Trimming took off 2 bases at V and 1 base at J, with 6 bases between the two ends. The CDR3 sequence is 15 residues long. This CDR3 reads CASSLGGSGANVLTF. The CDR3 nucleotides are TGTGCCAGCAGTTTAGGGGGGTCTGGGGCCAACGTCCTGACTTTC.

This clone appeared many times. V and J are TRBV28 and TRBJ2-3; no firm D call. V lost 7 bases and J lost 5, with 16 bases in between. The CDR3 length is 14 residues. Germline lookup yields CDR1 MDHEN and CDR2 SYDVKM. CDR3 residues: CASTVFGQEDTQYF. CDR3 coding DNA: TGTGCCAGCACCGTTTTTGGGCAGGAAGATACGCAGTATTTT.

This clone appeared many times. Other DNA sequences of this sample code for an identical CDR3. This chain joins TRBV18 and TRBJ1-5, with TRBD1 matching 8 bases. The germline V gene encodes CDR1 KGHSH and CDR2 LQKENI. CDR3 size: 14 residues. Trimming took 4 bases from V and 7 from J; bases not matched to a gene: 6. CDR3 in DNA: TGTGCCAGCTCACTCGAACAGGGGGGCCAGCCCCAGCATTTT. It codes for CASSLEQGGQPQHF. Using reference TRBV18 and TRBJ1-5 for the parts outside the CDR3, the full variable domain is NAGVMQNPRHLVRRRGQEARLRCSPMKGHSHVYWYRQLPEEGLKFMVYLQKENIIDESGMPKERFSAEFPKEGPSILRIQQVVRGDSAAYFCASSLEQGGQPQHFGDGTRLSIL.

This clone came up a few times. This rearrangement joins TRBV7-9 to TRBJ2-1, with TRBD2 matching over 7 bases. Unmatched junction bases numbered 7, after V lost 5 bases and J lost 0 bases. This CDR3 spans 16 amino acids. Germline lookup yields CDR1 SEHNR and CDR2 FQNEAQ (reference sequence). The CDR3 coding sequence is TGTGCCAGCAGCCTGGGCGGGGGTTTCTCCTACAATGAGCAGTTCTTC. Protein: CASSLGGGFSYNEQFF.

This clone has just a few counts. The chain recombines TRBV5-1 with TRBJ2-1; 9 nucleotides match TRBD1. Trimming removed 4 bases from V and 5 bases from J; junction bases left unmatched: 4. This CDR3 spans 14 amino acids. Germline V CDR1 and CDR2: SGHRS, YFSETQ. The DNA of the CDR3 is TGCGCCAGCAGCGTACAGGGGGCCGACAATGAGCAGTTCTTC. This codes for CASSVQGADNEQFF. Drawing the rest from reference TRBV5-1 and TRBJ2-1, the complete variable domain is KAGVTQTPRYLIKTRGQQVTLSCSPISGHRSVSWYQQTPGQGLQFLFEYFSETQRNKGNFPGRFSGRQFSNSRSEMNVSTLELGDSALYLCASSVQGADNEQFFGPGTRLTVL.

V gene TRBV7-2 combines with J gene TRBJ1-5; unclear D gene. The V gene lost 4 bases and the J gene lost 6 bases, with 10 bases spanning the gap. CDR3 length equals 13 residues. Per germline, CDR1 SGHTA and CDR2 FQGNSA. CDR3 coding DNA: TGTGCCAGCAGCTCTTGGGAGCGTCAGCCCCAGCATTTT. Residues: CASSSWERQPQHF.

This chain uses TRBV14 with TRBJ2-1; the match to TRBD1 covers 12 bases. Germline V gene data show CDR1 as SGHDN and CDR2 as FVKESK. The CDR3 runs 15 residues. V shed 4 bases, J shed 9 bases, and the junction held 7 bases outside the gene matches. CDR3 residues: CASSPRDRGRSEQFF. CDR3 DNA sequence: TGTGCCAGCAGCCCCCGGGACAGGGGGCGTAGTGAGCAGTTCTTC. Filled out from reference TRBV14 and TRBJ2-1, the complete variable domain reads EAGVTQFPSHSVIEKGQTVTLRCDPISGHDNLYWYRRVMGKEIKFLLHFVKESKQDESGMPNNRFLAERTGGTYSTLKVQPAELEDSGVYFCASSPRDRGRSEQFFGPGTRLTVL.

There are a few counts of this clone. The rearrangement links TRBV19 to TRBJ2-3; D is possibly TRBD1 (6 bases). The V gene's germline CDR1 is LNHDA and CDR2 SQIVND (reference sequence). This CDR3 is 15 amino acids long. The V and J ends lost 1 base and 8 bases respectively, with 16 bases between them. CDR3 in amino acids: CASSIGRGLGFTQYF. In DNA form, the CDR3 reads TGTGCCAGTAGTATAGGCAGGGGCCTAGGATTTACGCAGTATTTT.

This clone was observed a handful of times. The chain has TRBV5-4 and TRBJ2-1; no definite D call. The CDR3 is made up of 11 amino acids. V was trimmed by 2 bases and J by 6 bases, leaving 3 bases between them. Per germline, CDR1 SGHNT and CDR2 YYREEE (reference sequence). Written as DNA, the CDR3 is TGTGCCAGCAGCTTCGGCAATGAGCAGTTCTTC. The encoded protein is CASSFGNEQFF.

This clone was counted only a few times. This chain joins TRBV6-1 and TRBJ2-1; D uncertain. This CDR3 is 12 amino acids long. V was shortened by 1 base and J by 7 bases, with 5 bases between the two germline ends. Looked up from germline, CDR1 is MNHNS and CDR2 is SASEGT. CDR3 amino acids: CASSEGMNEQFF. CDR3 DNA sequence: TGTGCCAGCAGTGAAGGTATGAATGAGCAGTTCTTC.

Written as DNA, the CDR3 is TGTGCCAGCTCACCACCCTCAGGAGCGGGGGGACAAGAGACCCAGTACTTC. Its protein is CASSPPSGAGGQETQYF. The V gene is TRBV18, the J gene TRBJ2-5, with 9 bases lining up with TRBD2. CDR1 KGHSH and CDR2 LQKENI come from the germline V gene. The CDR3 covers 17 residues. With 0 bases clipped from V and 2 bases from J, the junction kept 7 bases outside the gene matches.

The chain combines TRBV4-1 with TRBJ1-4, with 9 nucleotides matching TRBD1. Germline CDR1 reads MGHRA; CDR2 reads YSYEKL. V shed 0 bases and J 7 bases; nucleotides not matched to a gene: 15. The CDR3 extends over 19 amino acids. CDR3 in DNA: TGCGCCAGCAGCCAAGATGAGTTTGGGACAGGGATTCTCGCTGAAAAACTGTTTTTT. As protein: CASSQDEFGTGILAEKLFF.

The chain links TRBV12-5 to TRBJ2-4; 8 bases are shared with TRBD1. Germline CDR1 reads LGHNT; CDR2 reads FRNRAP. The CDR3 contains 14 residues. The V gene end was trimmed by 7 bases and the J gene end by 9 bases; junction bases not matched to a gene: 11. The CDR3 nucleotides read TGTGCTAGTGATTCACCTTACAGGGGGAGCATTCAGTACTTC. Translated: CASDSPYRGSIQYF.

V gene TRBV7-9 combines with J gene TRBJ2-3, with 9 nucleotides matching TRBD1. The junction had 3 bases not matched to a gene; V was cut back by 11 bases and J by 0 bases. The V gene's germline CDR1 is SEHNR and CDR2 FQNEAQ (reference sequence). The CDR3 spans 13 residues. CDR3 sequence: CAAGQGSTDTQYF. For the CDR3, the DNA is TGTGCCGCCGGACAGGGGAGCACAGATACGCAGTATTTT.

The chain uses TRBV18 and TRBJ1-3, with D perhaps TRBD1 (5 bases). Germline V gives CDR1 KGHSH, CDR2 LQKENI. The CDR3 runs to 15 residues. V lost 1 base to trimming and J lost 0 bases, with 7 bases between them. CDR3 nucleotides: TGTGCCAGCTCACCACTACAGGACTCTGGAAACACCATATATTTT. Its protein product is CASSPLQDSGNTIYF. The whole variable domain, filled in from reference TRBV18 and TRBJ1-3, reads NAGVMQNPRHLVRRRGQEARLRCSPMKGHSHVYWYRQLPEEGLKFMVYLQKENIIDESGMPKERFSAEFPKEGPSILRIQQVVRGDSAAYFCASSPLQDSGNTIYFGEGSWLTVV.

The chain is built from TRBV6-5 and TRBJ2-5, with 7 bases aligning to TRBD1. J was trimmed by 3 bases and V by 8 bases; bases with no gene match: 3. Germline lookup yields CDR1 MNHEY and CDR2 SVGAGI. The length of the CDR3 is 12 residues. The CDR3 coding sequence is TGTGCCAGCGCCGGGACAGAAGAGACCCAGTACTTC. Protein sequence: CASAGTEETQYF.

V is TRBV28 and J is TRBJ1-4; 8 bases are shared with TRBD1. The CDR3 has 13 residues. CDR1 and CDR2 (germline): MDHEN, SYDVKM. The ends lost 7 bases at V and 7 bases at J; junction bases unmatched: 5. For the CDR3, the DNA is TGTGCCAGCATGGACAGGGACGTTGAAAAACTGTTTTTT. This codes for CASMDRDVEKLFF.

The CDR3 is CASSGQTSRETQYF. The CDR3 DNA follows: TGTGCCAGCAGCGGTCAGACAAGCCGGGAGACCCAGTACTTC. The rearrangement joins TRBV5-6 to TRBJ2-5, with no clear D. Trimming took off 4 bases at V and 5 bases at J, with 15 bases between the two ends. Germline V gives CDR1 SGHDT, CDR2 YYEEEE. The CDR3 is 14 amino acids.